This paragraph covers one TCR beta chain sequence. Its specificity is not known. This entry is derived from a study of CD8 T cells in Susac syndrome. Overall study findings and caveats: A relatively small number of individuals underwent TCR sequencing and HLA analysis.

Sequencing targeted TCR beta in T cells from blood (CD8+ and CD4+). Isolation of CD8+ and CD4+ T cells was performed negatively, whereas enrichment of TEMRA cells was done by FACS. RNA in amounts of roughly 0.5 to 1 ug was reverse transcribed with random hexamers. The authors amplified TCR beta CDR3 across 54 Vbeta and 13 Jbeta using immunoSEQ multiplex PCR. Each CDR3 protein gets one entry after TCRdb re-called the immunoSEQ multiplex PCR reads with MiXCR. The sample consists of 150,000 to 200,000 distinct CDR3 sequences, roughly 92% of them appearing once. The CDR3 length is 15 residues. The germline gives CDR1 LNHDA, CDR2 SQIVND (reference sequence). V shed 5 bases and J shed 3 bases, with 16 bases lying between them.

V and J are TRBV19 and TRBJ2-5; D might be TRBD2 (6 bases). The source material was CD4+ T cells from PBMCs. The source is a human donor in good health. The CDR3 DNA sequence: TGTGCCAGTAGTCCCGATGGGACTGGGGAAGAGACCCAGTACTTC. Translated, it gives CASSPDGTGEETQYF.